Listed here are 23 T cell receptor beta chains from one sample, sequenced in a study of a mutant IDH1 vaccine in newly diagnosed glioma (dated by TCRdb to the early 2020s). This sample's time point label indicates: week 23, last vaccination. Each vaccine dose was 300 ug of a 20-mer mutant IDH1 peptide in Montanide, given subcutaneously with topical imiquimod. Their specific antigens are unknown. Libraries were built with the immunoSEQ multiplex PCR assay. In TCRdb, the immuneACCESS table is reduced to in-frame sequences with V and J assigned. These tables do not hold every clone; where another copy was compared, an unresolved V gene accounts for under half, and the others remain unexplained. Recorded for this sample are approximately 41,000 clones; under 95% of them occurred a single time. In total, the top ten clones hold under 5% of the sample. The material sequenced was PBMCs, taken from a glioma patient whose treatment included an IDH1 peptide vaccine. The receptor set was obtained from a man aged 45-65 years with glioma.

This chain connects TRBV28 to TRBJ1-1, with TRBD1 as a possible D gene (6 bases). The V and J ends lost 4 bases and 4 bases respectively, with 10 bases between them. The CDR3 is 13 residues long. Germline lookup yields CDR1 MDHEN and CDR2 SYDVKM. This CDR3 is CASSSWTVTEAFF. The DNA of the CDR3 is TGTGCCAGCAGTTCCTGGACAGTCACTGAAGCTTTCTTT.

This clone is termed medium-sized. The chain is built from TRBV4-1 and TRBJ2-5; D not certain. V shed 4 bases and J shed 5 bases, with 8 bases lying between them. In germline, CDR1 is MGHRA, CDR2 YSYEKL. The CDR3 runs to 12 residues. The CDR3 here is CASSPSRETQYF. CDR3 nucleotide sequence: TGCGCCAGCAGCCCAAGCCGGGAGACCCAGTACTTC.

In its sample, this clone was seen once. The V call is TRBV6-1, the J call TRBJ1-2; D remains ambiguous. The germline CDR1 and CDR2 sequences are MNHNS and SASEGT. The CDR3 is 12 amino acids. Trimming removed 4 bases at V and 8 bases at J, with 11 bases between. CDR3 residues: CASSGGPRGYTF. DNA for the CDR3: TGTGCCAGCAGTGGTGGGCCGAGGGGCTACACCTTC.

J is TRBJ2-2 and V is TRBV7-9; D gene unclear. Germline V gene sequence: CDR1 SEHNR, CDR2 FQNEAQ (reference sequence). V lost 5 bases and J lost 4, with 11 bases in between. The CDR3 totals 14 residues. The CDR3 sequence: CASSTGPLTGELFF. CDR3 nucleotide sequence: TGTGCCAGCAGCACCGGACCTCTCACCGGGGAGCTGTTTTTT.

This rearrangement joins TRBV6-1 to TRBJ1-1, with a tentative D call TRBD1 (6 bases). The CDR3 is 14 residues long. Between the trimmed V and J ends, which lost 5 bases and 1 base, there was a span of 11 bases. The germline gives CDR1 MNHNS, CDR2 SASEGT. CDR3 DNA: TGTGCCAGCAGTTCCGACAGGTGGAACACTGAAGCTTTCTTT. It encodes CASSSDRWNTEAFF.

The chain recombines TRBV19 with TRBJ1-2; 7 positions agree with TRBD1. The CDR3 consists of 16 residues. J lost 7 bases, V lost 3 bases, and 14 bases had no gene match. Germline-derived CDR1 and CDR2 are LNHDA and SQIVND (reference sequence). This CDR3 is CASSIGQASSRRGYTF. The CDR3 bases are TGTGCCAGTAGTATCGGACAGGCTTCGTCGCGTCGTGGCTACACCTTC.

The CDR3 DNA is TGTGCCAGCAGTCCCCGCGGCCTCTCTGGAAACACCATATATTTT. Protein: CASSPRGLSGNTIYF. This chain joins TRBV27 and TRBJ1-3; D gene ambiguous. CDR3 length equals 15 residues. The germline V gene has CDR1 MNHEY and CDR2 SMNVEV (reference sequence). V was clipped by 5 bases and J by 0 bases, with 11 bases between them.

The J gene is TRBJ1-1, the V gene TRBV6-5; no clear D. CDR1 and CDR2 (germline): MNHEY, SVGAGI. The length of the CDR3 is 15 residues. Trimming took off 0 bases at V and 4 bases at J, with 12 bases between the two ends. The chain's CDR3 is CASSYSSGKGTEAFF. CDR3 in DNA: TGTGCCAGCAGTTACTCGTCGGGGAAAGGCACTGAAGCTTTCTTT.

The chain joins TRBV5-1 to TRBJ2-3; perhaps D is TRBD1 or TRBD2 (5 bases each). Germline-derived CDR1 and CDR2 are SGHRS and YFSETQ. This CDR3 comprises 14 residues. V lost 3 bases to trimming and J lost 2 bases, with 10 bases between them. The DNA for the CDR3 is TGCGCCAGCAGCTCTCGAGGGACCACAGATACGCAGTATTTT. It is translated as CASSSRGTTDTQYF.

The rearrangement links TRBV30 to TRBJ1-1, with D perhaps matching TRBD1 (5 bases). The germline V and J ends were trimmed by 0 bases and 5 bases, with 10 bases remaining between them. The germline V gene has CDR1 GTSNPN and CDR2 SVGIG (reference sequence). The CDR3 has 13 amino acids. The CDR3 loop reads CAWSVLGGTEAFF. As DNA, the CDR3 is TGTGCCTGGAGTGTACTGGGGGGAACTGAAGCTTTCTTT.

This chain uses TRBV4-2 with TRBJ2-7; 9 bases are a match to TRBD2. J was trimmed by 0 bases and V by 0 bases; bases with no gene match: 9. The CDR3 runs to 18 residues. Germline CDR1 and CDR2: LGHNA and YNFKEQ. CDR3: CASSQDALQRGDSYEQYF. The CDR3, as DNA: TGTGCCAGCAGCCAAGACGCCCTCCAGCGGGGGGACTCCTACGAGCAGTACTTC.

The V gene is TRBV5-1, the J gene TRBJ1-1, with 8 bases that match TRBD1. CDR1 and CDR2 (germline): SGHRS, YFSETQ. V lost 2 bases and J lost 1; bases outside the gene matches: 4. This CDR3 is 15 amino acids long. The CDR3 loop reads CASSLTGGQNTEAFF. The CDR3 DNA follows: TGCGCCAGCAGCTTAACAGGGGGACAGAACACTGAAGCTTTCTTT. The full variable domain, with the rest looked up from reference TRBV5-1 and TRBJ1-1, is KAGVTQTPRYLIKTRGQQVTLSCSPISGHRSVSWYQQTPGQGLQFLFEYFSETQRNKGNFPGRFSGRQFSNSRSEMNVSTLELGDSALYLCASSLTGGQNTEAFFGQGTRLTVV.

The rearrangement uses TRBV5-4 and TRBJ2-1; D not certain. Per germline, CDR1 SGHNT and CDR2 YYREEE (reference sequence). CDR3 length equals 15 residues. The V gene lost 0 bases and the J gene lost 2 bases, with 9 bases spanning the gap. The CDR3 region is CASSLGQVAYNEQFF. The CDR3 bases are TGTGCCAGCAGCTTGGGGCAGGTCGCCTACAATGAGCAGTTCTTC.

This chain connects TRBV10-3 to TRBJ2-7; 7 nucleotides align to TRBD1. This CDR3 region has 13 residues. Germline loops: CDR1 ENHRY, CDR2 SYGVKD. V lost 7 bases, J lost 2 bases, and 5 bases stayed unmatched. The CDR3 DNA reads TGTGCCATCAAGGGGGCCAGGGCCTACGAGCAGTACTTC. Translating it yields CAIKGARAYEQYF.

This chain uses TRBV19 with TRBJ1-2; D not certain. Between the trimmed V and J ends, which lost 9 bases and 8 bases, there was a span of 22 bases. Germline V gene data show CDR1 as LNHDA and CDR2 as SQIVND (reference sequence). The CDR3 is 14 residues long. In DNA form, the CDR3 reads TGTGCCAGCCGCCCGAATGCAGAGGTTGGGGGCTACACCTTC. This sequence encodes CASRPNAEVGGYTF.

V and J are TRBV5-1 and TRBJ1-1; a possible D gene is TRBD1 (5 bases). The CDR3 is made up of 14 amino acids. In germline, CDR1 is SGHRS, CDR2 YFSETQ. V was clipped by 7 bases and J by 5 bases, with 18 bases between them. The CDR3, as DNA: TGCGCCAGCCTGCTGACCCTGGGGGGAACTGAAGCTTTCTTT. It yields the protein CASLLTLGGTEAFF.

The CDR3, as DNA: TGTGCCAGCAGCTTAAGTGCGGGGTTGAGTGGCTACACCTTC. Residues: CASSLSAGLSGYTF. The J gene is TRBJ1-2, the V gene TRBV7-9; the D is unclear. The CDR3 is 14 residues long. V was shortened by 2 bases and J by 7 bases, with 14 bases between the two germline ends. The germline CDR1 and CDR2 sequences are SEHNR and FQNEAQ (reference sequence).

The chain employs TRBV2 and TRBJ1-5, with a tentative D call TRBD1 (5 bases). The germline V and J ends were trimmed by 1 base and 6 bases, with 10 bases remaining between them. Germline lookup yields CDR1 SNHLY and CDR2 FYNNEI. CDR3 length: 14 amino acids. The CDR3 nucleotides read TGTGCCAGCAGTGAAGAAGGGGCGGGTCAGCCCCAGCATTTT. Translated, it gives CASSEEGAGQPQHF.

The chain links TRBV16 to TRBJ2-5; D is unresolved. Germline assignment: CDR1 KGHSY and CDR2 FQNENV. The CDR3 contains 12 residues. V lost 1 base, J lost 3 bases, and 3 bases lay in between. The CDR3 here is CASSQWKETQYF. The CDR3 nucleotides read TGTGCCAGCAGCCAATGGAAAGAGACCCAGTACTTC.

The rearrangement links TRBV7-9 to TRBJ1-2; 8 bases map to TRBD1. This CDR3 has 14 amino acids. Losses at the gene ends were 5 bases for V and 1 base for J; bases not matched to a gene: 3. Germline V gene data show CDR1 as SEHNR and CDR2 as FQNEAQ (reference sequence). CDR3 DNA sequence: TGTGCCAGCAGCCTACAGGGGGGTAACTATGGCTACACCTTC. It encodes CASSLQGGNYGYTF.

The count of this clone is one. V is TRBV13 and J is TRBJ1-1; tentative D call: TRBD1 (5 bases). In germline, CDR1 is PRHDT, CDR2 FYEKMQ (reference sequence). The germline V and J ends were trimmed by 5 bases and 1 base, with 11 bases remaining between them. The CDR3 length is 14 residues. The CDR3 spells CASSRGGANTEAFF. CDR3 DNA: TGTGCCAGCAGCCGGGGGGGAGCGAACACTGAAGCTTTCTTT.

The chain has TRBV7-3 and TRBJ2-5, with D possibly being TRBD1 (6 bases). The ends were cut back, 2 bases at V and 2 bases at J, with 15 bases in the middle. The CDR3 covers 16 residues. The germline V gene encodes CDR1 SGHTA and CDR2 FQGTGA. CDR3 nucleotide sequence: TGTGCCAGCAGCTTAGGGCCCCGGCAGGGGCAAGAGACCCAGTACTTC. Protein product: CASSLGPRQGQETQYF.

In this sample, this clone turned up a few times. V usage is TRBV19 and J usage is TRBJ2-5; TRBD2 might be the D (7 bases). This CDR3 has 13 residues. The ends were cut back, 5 bases at V and 9 bases at J, with 16 bases in the middle. Germline CDR1 LNHDA, CDR2 SQIVND (reference sequence). For the CDR3, the DNA is TGTGCCAGTAGTGTGGGGGGGGCTCCGGCCCAGTACTTC. It specifies CASSVGGAPAQYF.